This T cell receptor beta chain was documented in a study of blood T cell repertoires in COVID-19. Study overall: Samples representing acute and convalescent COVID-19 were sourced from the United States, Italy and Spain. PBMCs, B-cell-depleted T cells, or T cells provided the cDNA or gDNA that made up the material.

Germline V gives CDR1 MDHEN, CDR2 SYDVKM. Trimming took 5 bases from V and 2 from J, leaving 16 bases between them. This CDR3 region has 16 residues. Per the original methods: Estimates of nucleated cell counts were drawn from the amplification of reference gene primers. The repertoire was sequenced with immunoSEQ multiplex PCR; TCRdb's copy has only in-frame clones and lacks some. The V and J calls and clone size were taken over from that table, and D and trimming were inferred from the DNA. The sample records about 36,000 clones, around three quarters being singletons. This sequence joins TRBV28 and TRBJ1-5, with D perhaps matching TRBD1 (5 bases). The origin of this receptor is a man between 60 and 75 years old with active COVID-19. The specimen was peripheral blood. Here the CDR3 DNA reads TGTGCCAGCAGTACGGGACTCAGGGCTGGCAATCAGCCCCAGCATTTT. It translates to CASSTGLRAGNQPQHF.